Sequencing of this TCR beta chain was carried out in a study of CD8+CD57+ T cells in acquired aplastic anemia. Comment on this clonotype: What it recognizes is unknown.

Findings of the study overall: Researchers reported that CD8+ Simpson's diversity was not significantly different in patients versus controls. Between patients and controls, over 25 CD8+ CDR3 sequences were found in common.

TCR beta VDJ and CDR3 were profiled, and genomic DNA was the template. TCRdb processed the reads anew with MiXCR; each CDR3 protein has one entry. The table lists a few hundred thousand distinct CDR3 sequences, 61% of them singletons. J lost 4 bases, V lost 2 bases, and 3 bases had no gene match. The CDR3 is 14 amino acids. Germline V CDR1 and CDR2: MGHRA, YSYEKL. The sequence came from a human donor in good health. The chain links TRBV4-1 to TRBJ1-2; 8 nucleotides match TRBD1. Material for sequencing was sorted CD4+, CD8+, or CD8+CD57+ T cells (not recorded which) from PBMCs. CDR3 in amino acids: CASSQHRGVYGYTF. CDR3 DNA: TGCGCCAGCAGCCAACACAGGGGGGTCTATGGCTACACCTTC.